The 30 T cell receptor beta chains below were found in one sample sequenced in a study of Tregs in tolerant kidney transplant recipients. Using immunoSEQ multiplex PCR, the repertoire was profiled, and TCRdb retains in-frame clones only, with some absent. The table shows roughly 70,000 clones, with around 87% occurring only once. Recipients received nonmyeloablative bone marrow transplants from related graft donors, with transient mixed chimerism. The sample here was CD4+ T cells from blood (PBMCs), taken 6 months after the transplant. These receptors were obtained from a human patient who received a combined kidney and bone marrow transplant. Some T cells may possibly be graft donor cells.

This clone has just one count. The V and J genes are TRBV19 and TRBJ2-1; the match to TRBD2 covers 9 bases. This CDR3 has 14 residues. The J segment lost 6 bases and the V segment lost 6 bases, leaving 6 bases of the junction unmatched. The germline V gene has CDR1 LNHDA and CDR2 SQIVND (reference sequence). The CDR3 here is CASRALAGSNEQFF. The CDR3 DNA reads TGTGCCAGTAGGGCTCTAGCGGGGTCCAATGAGCAGTTCTTC. Drawing the rest from reference TRBV19 and TRBJ2-1, the complete variable domain is DGGITQSPKYLFRKEGQNVTLSCEQNLNHDAMYWYRQDPGQGLRLIYYSQIVNDFQKGDIAEGYSVSREKKESFPLTVTSAQKNPTAFYLCASRALAGSNEQFFGPGTRLTVL.

This clone came up a few times. Mismatch with germline at one junction end may stem from a read error. The chain links TRBV2 to TRBJ1-4; 7 bases are a match to TRBD1. The germline gives CDR1 SNHLY, CDR2 FYNNEI. This CDR3 has 17 amino acids. DNA of the CDR3: TGTGCCAGCAGAGAAGCGCGGAACAGGGGATCTGAGGAAAAACTGTTTTTT. Translation: CASREARNRGSEEKLFF. Full variable domain (missing parts from reference TRBV2 and TRBJ1-4): EPEVTQTPSHQVTQMGQEVILRCVPISNHLYFYWYRQILGQKVEFLVSFYNNEISEKSEIFDDQFSVERPDGSNFTLKIRSTKLEDSAMYFCASREARNRGSEEKLFFGSGTQLSVL.

V gene TRBV19 combines with J gene TRBJ2-1; no definite D call. V lost 4 bases and J 0 bases, leaving 16 bases between the germline ends. Germline CDR1 reads LNHDA; CDR2 reads SQIVND (reference sequence). CDR3 length equals 17 residues. The CDR3 region is CASSTTRRVRSYNEQFF. The CDR3 DNA follows: TGTGCCAGTAGTACCACGCGCCGGGTGCGCTCCTACAATGAGCAGTTCTTC. Full variable domain (rest looked up from reference TRBV19 and TRBJ2-1): DGGITQSPKYLFRKEGQNVTLSCEQNLNHDAMYWYRQDPGQGLRLIYYSQIVNDFQKGDIAEGYSVSREKKESFPLTVTSAQKNPTAFYLCASSTTRRVRSYNEQFFGPGTRLTVL.

The chain uses TRBV4-3 and TRBJ2-1, with 9 bases that match TRBD2. Trimming cost V 0 bases and J 5 bases; bases outside gene matches: 8. Germline V lookup: CDR1 LGHNA, CDR2 YSLEER. CDR3 length: 17 residues. The CDR3 DNA sequence: TGCGCCAGCAGCCAAGATACTAGCGGGCCGTCTCACAATGAGCAGTTCTTC. Its protein is CASSQDTSGPSHNEQFF.

The chain combines TRBV10-3 with TRBJ2-1, with 7 nucleotides matching TRBD2. The CDR3 is made up of 14 amino acids. The J segment lost 5 bases and the V segment lost 5 bases, leaving 6 bases of the junction unmatched. The germline CDR1 and CDR2 sequences are ENHRY and SYGVKD. The CDR3 sequence is CAISTGTNNNEQFF. The CDR3 bases are TGTGCCATCAGTACCGGGACTAATAACAATGAGCAGTTCTTC.

The chain carries TRBV7-2 and TRBJ1-6; possible D gene TRBD1, 6 bases. V shed 1 base and J shed 0 bases, with 13 bases lying between them. CDR3 size: 18 residues. Germline V gene data show CDR1 as SGHTA and CDR2 as FQGNSA. Written as DNA, the CDR3 is TGTGCCAGCAGCTTAGTTCGACAGGCGAGCTCCTATAATTCACCCCTCCACTTT. This encodes CASSLVRQASSYNSPLHF.

The chain joins TRBV4-1 to TRBJ1-4; 10 bases are a match to TRBD1. J lost 4 bases, V lost 4 bases, and 3 bases had no gene match. This CDR3 region has 15 residues. CDR1 and CDR2 (germline): MGHRA, YSYEKL. CDR3 bases: TGCGCCAGCAGCCTCCGGGACAGGGGTAATGAAAAACTGTTTTTT. It encodes CASSLRDRGNEKLFF.

The chain carries TRBV7-9 and TRBJ1-3; no clear D gene. The CDR3 has 13 residues. CDR1 and CDR2 (germline): SEHNR, FQNEAQ (reference sequence). Trimming took off 10 bases at V and 0 bases at J, with 10 bases between the two ends. The CDR3 DNA sequence: TGTGCCACCTCTCTACCCTCTGGAAACACCATATATTTT. Translated: CATSLPSGNTIYF.

The V call is TRBV2, the J call TRBJ2-2, with TRBD2 identical over 7 bases. V was pared by 6 bases and J by 0 bases, with 7 bases of the junction left unmatched. From germline, CDR1 is SNHLY and CDR2 FYNNEI. This CDR3 is built from 16 residues. The CDR3 protein is CASSETSPANTGELFF. The CDR3 DNA sequence: TGTGCCAGCAGCGAGACTAGCCCCGCGAACACCGGGGAGCTGTTTTTT. The full variable domain, with the rest looked up from reference TRBV2 and TRBJ2-2, is EPEVTQTPSHQVTQMGQEVILRCVPISNHLYFYWYRQILGQKVEFLVSFYNNEISEKSEIFDDQFSVERPDGSNFTLKIRSTKLEDSAMYFCASSETSPANTGELFFGEGSRLTVL.

The chain joins TRBV7-6 to TRBJ2-5; no definite D call. CDR3 length equals 15 residues. Germline-derived CDR1 and CDR2 are SGHVS and FNYEAQ. V dropped 5 bases and J dropped 4 bases, with 17 bases sitting between them. DNA of the CDR3: TGTGCCAGCAGCCCCCAGACAACCATGGGAGAGACCCAGTACTTC. It codes for CASSPQTTMGETQYF.

This clone was recorded once. The rearrangement links TRBV7-9 to TRBJ2-7, with D maybe TRBD2 (5 bases). CDR3 size: 13 residues. The germline V gene encodes CDR1 SEHNR and CDR2 FQNEAQ (reference sequence). V was trimmed by 8 bases and J by 5 bases, leaving 16 bases between them. The CDR3 protein is CASRLGNGNEQYF. The CDR3 bases are TGTGCCAGCCGATTAGGGAACGGGAACGAGCAGTACTTC.

CDR3 coding DNA: TGTGCCAGCAGCCCGGGACAGTCGTTCCCTGAAGCTTTCTTT. This gives the protein CASSPGQSFPEAFF. The V call is TRBV7-3, the J call TRBJ1-1; 7 bases are shared with TRBD1. The germline V gene encodes CDR1 SGHTA and CDR2 FQGTGA. V lost 5 bases and J lost 6; bases outside the gene matches: 9. CDR3 length: 14 amino acids.

For this clone: A junction boundary mismatches the germline segment, possibly from a read error. V and J are TRBV9 and TRBJ1-2, with D uncertain. CDR1 is SGDLS and CDR2 is YYNGEE in the germline V gene. This CDR3 is 19 amino acids long. This CDR3 reads CANSVYEIGFPGVDYGYTF. The CDR3 DNA follows: TGTGCCAACAGCGTATATGAGATTGGCTTCCCGGGTGTGGACTATGGCTACACCTTC. Supplemented by reference TRBV9 and TRBJ1-2, the full variable domain reads DSGVTQTPKHLITATGQRVTLRCSPRSGDLSVYWYQQSLDQGLQFLIQYYNGEERAKGNILERFSAQQFPDLHSELNLSSLELGDSALYFCANSVYEIGFPGVDYGYTFGSGTRLTVV.

The chain joins TRBV28 to TRBJ2-6; no clear D gene. V lost 8 bases and J lost 0, with 8 bases in between. This CDR3 comprises 14 residues. Germline V lookup: CDR1 MDHEN, CDR2 SYDVKM. CDR3 residues: CASFPYSGANVLTF. The CDR3, as DNA: TGTGCCAGCTTCCCGTACTCTGGGGCCAACGTCCTGACTTTC.

The J gene is TRBJ2-5, the V gene TRBV4-2; 10 bases match TRBD2. CDR3 size: 16 residues. V lost 6 bases to trimming and J lost 5 bases; unmatched junction nucleotides: 12. Germline CDR1 and CDR2: LGHNA and YNFKEQ. CDR3 amino acids: CASSESERGGAETQYF. CDR3 DNA sequence: TGTGCCAGCAGTGAGAGCGAGCGGGGGGGCGCGGAGACCCAGTACTTC.

This clone appeared a single time. This same CDR3 is encoded by further DNA sequences in the sample. This chain links TRBV2 with TRBJ2-5, with 10 bases matching TRBD2. The germline CDR1 and CDR2 sequences are SNHLY and FYNNEI. There are 14 residues in the CDR3. V shed 7 bases, J shed 5 bases, and the junction held 7 bases outside the gene matches. The CDR3 DNA reads as TGTGCCAGCACCGGGACTAGCGTCCAGGAGACCCAGTACTTC. As protein: CASTGTSVQETQYF.

This sequence joins TRBV27 and TRBJ1-2; TRBD1 agrees at 7 bases. J lost 2 bases, V lost 8 bases, and 8 bases had no gene match. CDR1 and CDR2 from the germline V gene are MNHEY and SMNVEV (reference sequence). The CDR3 consists of 14 residues. CDR3 DNA: TGTGCCAGCTGCCCCGACAGGGCGAACTATGGCTACACCTTC. Translation gives CASCPDRANYGYTF.

A note on this clone: One junction end disagrees with the germline gene, perhaps due to a read error. At the DNA level, this CDR3 is encoded by other sequences in the same sample as well. V is TRBV2 and J is TRBJ1-6; no reliable D call. Germline loops: CDR1 SNHLY, CDR2 FYNNEI. The CDR3 totals 14 residues. This CDR3 is CASIDNSYNSPLHF. CDR3 DNA: TGTGCCAGTATCGACAACTCCTATAATTCCCCCCTCCACTTT.

The chain combines TRBV29-1 with TRBJ1-4; 9 bases align to TRBD1. CDR1 and CDR2 (germline): SQVTM, ANQGSEA. After removal of 6 bases from V and 8 bases from J, the junction contained 10 bases not matched to a gene. The CDR3 has 14 amino acids. CDR3 DNA: TGCAGCGTGGCTACAGGGGGCGTAGGGGAAAAACTGTTTTTT. As protein: CSVATGGVGEKLFF.

Turning to this clone: Other DNA sequences in the same sample also yield this CDR3. The gene calls are TRBV7-6 and TRBJ1-6; 8 bases are a match to TRBD1. Germline trimming cut 1 base from V and 5 bases from J; bases unmatched to any gene: 13. The germline V gene encodes CDR1 SGHVS and CDR2 FNYEAQ. The CDR3 has 19 amino acids. CDR3 sequence reads: CASSLEAGGIYGHNSPLHF. CDR3 in DNA: TGTGCCAGCAGCTTAGAGGCAGGGGGCATTTATGGGCATAATTCACCCCTCCACTTT.

The chain is built from TRBV19 and TRBJ2-7; 7 bases align to TRBD1. The CDR3 is 14 amino acids. V trimming: 4 bases; J trimming: 6 bases; junction bases outside the gene matches: 9. Germline assignment: CDR1 LNHDA and CDR2 SQIVND (reference sequence). CDR3 in DNA: TGTGCCAGTAGTACCCGACAGGGACGGAGCGAGCAGTACTTC. Its protein product is CASSTRQGRSEQYF.

The rearrangement uses TRBV10-3 and TRBJ1-1; the match to TRBD1 covers 7 bases. The CDR3 runs to 16 residues. After removal of 0 bases from V and 0 bases from J, the junction contained 4 bases not matched to a gene. Germline V CDR1 and CDR2: ENHRY, SYGVKD. CDR3 nucleotides: TGTGCCATCAGTGAGTCAGGGGGCGGCTTGAACACTGAAGCTTTCTTT. It is translated as CAISESGGGLNTEAFF.

This chain joins TRBV9 and TRBJ2-5; TRBD1 matches at 7 bases. The length of the CDR3 is 14 residues. The germline V gene encodes CDR1 SGDLS and CDR2 YYNGEE. V was clipped by 4 bases and J by 5 bases; unmatched bases: 8. The CDR3 coding sequence is TGTGCCAGCAGCCTTCGACAGGGCTGGGAGACCCAGTACTTC. Its translation is CASSLRQGWETQYF.

Points on this clone: A read error may produce the germline difference seen at one junction end. The J gene is TRBJ1-3, the V gene TRBV7-2, with D possibly TRBD1 on 5 matching bases. This CDR3 comprises 13 residues. Germline V CDR1 and CDR2: SGHTA, FQGNSA. CDR3 DNA: TGTGCCAGCAGCTTAGTCCCCGTAGGGGAAAGGGATTTT. Translation gives CASSLVPVGERDF.

The rearrangement joins TRBV7-9 to TRBJ1-4; D gene ambiguous. Deletions cut 1 base from V and 2 bases from J, with 8 bases between. The germline gives CDR1 SEHNR, CDR2 FQNEAQ (reference sequence). The CDR3 is made up of 15 amino acids. CDR3 loop: CASSLDLLTNEKLFF. CDR3 nucleotide sequence: TGTGCCAGCAGCTTAGATTTACTTACTAATGAAAAACTGTTTTTT.

The chain is built from TRBV28 and TRBJ2-7; the D gene is possibly TRBD1 (5 bases). Germline CDR1 is MDHEN and CDR2 is SYDVKM. The CDR3 covers 11 residues. Between the trimmed V and J ends, which lost 2 bases and 7 bases, there was a span of 6 bases. The CDR3, as DNA: TGTGCCAGCAGTTTAAAGGGGGAGCAGTACTTC. This encodes CASSLKGEQYF.

The rearrangement uses TRBV18 and TRBJ1-1; 7 bases line up with TRBD1. After removal of 2 bases from V and 5 bases from J, the junction contained 14 bases not matched to a gene. This CDR3 has 17 amino acids. Germline V gene lookup returns CDR1 KGHSH and CDR2 LQKENI. CDR3 sequence (DNA): TGTGCCAGCTCACCATGTCTTATTAGGGGGCAAGGAACTGAAGCTTTCTTT. Residues: CASSPCLIRGQGTEAFF.

A single count supports this clone. The V and J genes are TRBV11-3 and TRBJ2-5; D call uncertain. Trimming left V 1 base short and J 11 bases short, with 8 bases between. Germline CDR1 SGHNT, CDR2 YENEEA. The CDR3 has 11 amino acids. The CDR3 is CASSLGRKQYF. CDR3 bases: TGTGCCAGCAGCTTAGGGAGAAAGCAGTACTTC.

V gene TRBV7-9 combines with J gene TRBJ2-7; 9 bases align to TRBD2. The V and J ends lost 0 bases and 5 bases, in that order; junction bases with no gene match: 8. The CDR3 is made up of 16 amino acids. Per germline, CDR1 SEHNR and CDR2 FQNEAQ (reference sequence). This CDR3 reads CASSLARPAGGDEQYF. CDR3 nucleotides: TGTGCCAGCAGCTTAGCGAGGCCAGCGGGAGGAGACGAGCAGTACTTC. The full variable domain, rest sourced from reference TRBV7-9 and TRBJ2-7, is DTGVSQNPRHKITKRGQNVTFRCDPISEHNRLYWYRQTLGQGPEFLTYFQNEAQLEKSRLLSDRFSAERPKGSFSTLEIQRTEQGDSAMYLCASSLARPAGGDEQYFGPGTRLTVT.

The V call is TRBV19, the J call TRBJ2-7, with D possibly being TRBD1 (6 bases). CDR3 size: 14 residues. Trimming shortened V by 6 bases and J by 4 bases, and 16 bases separated the two germline ends. Per germline, CDR1 LNHDA and CDR2 SQIVND (reference sequence). The CDR3: CASSLRGHGYEQYF. The CDR3, as DNA: TGTGCCAGTAGCTTGAGGGGACATGGATACGAGCAGTACTTC.